This T cell receptor (beta chain) appears in the sequencing data of a study of T-cell reconstitution after alpha-beta-depleted transplantation in children. Whole-study findings and limits: Newly produced T cells mostly accounted for T-cell counts and diversity one year post-transplant. Reports say that about two months after transplant, the alpha-beta T cells came out of several hundred graft clones that had expanded.

This clonotype has at least ten counts. Antigen: not known. V lost 3 bases, J lost 3 bases, and 7 bases stayed unmatched. This CDR3 is 16 amino acids long. The V gene's germline CDR1 is WNHNN and CDR2 SYGVQD (reference sequence). Preparation of the TCRbeta library was carried out with unique molecular identifiers. TCRdb re-called the PCR reads with MiXCR, one entry per CDR3 protein. Altogether roughly 300,000 distinct CDR3 sequences are present, roughly 11% being singletons, with the ten largest covering roughly a quarter. The TCR was taken from a male patient between 2 and 10 years old who had a stem cell transplant for chronic granulomatous disease, so the T cells may come from the graft donor. The specimen was peripheral blood, collected 180 days after TCRalphabeta/CD19-depleted stem cell transplant. The gene calls are TRBV10-1 and TRBJ2-2; 7 positions agree with TRBD2. CDR3 region: CASSDSGRKDTGELFF. In DNA, the CDR3 is TGCGCCAGCAGTGACTCCGGGAGGAAGGACACCGGGGAGCTGTTTTTT.